A single TCR beta chain is shown here with its context. The data were produced by immunoSEQ multiplex PCR, yet TCRdb's version contains in-frame clones alone and is incomplete. This sample has 210,000 or so clones; over 75% occur once, and the top ten carry 2.5% to 3.5%. The source of the sample is a study of blood T cell repertoires in COVID-19. CDR3 length equals 14 residues. V was pared by 3 bases and J by 4 bases, with 12 bases between. In germline, CDR1 is KGHSH, CDR2 LQKENI. The TCR originated in an elderly woman with active or convalescent COVID-19. The V gene is TRBV18, the J gene TRBJ1-2; the D gene is possibly TRBD1 (5 bases). The sample was peripheral blood. CDR3 region: CASSPIQVSYGYTF. The CDR3 DNA follows: TGTGCCAGCTCACCTATACAGGTTTCCTATGGCTACACCTTC.